The rows below give T cell receptor beta chains drawn from one sample of a study of blood T cell repertoires in COVID-19. TCRdb's table, derived via immunoSEQ multiplex PCR, lists solely in-frame clones and lacks some. The sample has about 200,000 clones, approximately 86% seen once; the top ten hold about 2.2%. Sequenced material: PBMCs or T cells enriched from blood (not recorded which). The receptor set was obtained from a woman aged 25-40 years who had recovered from COVID-19. Each CDR3 is given with its conserved first and last residue. Fields, in order: J gene, D gene, V gene, clone size, CDR3 DNA, CDR3 protein. A D gene is named only where the DNA matches it firmly. Part of the rows lack a size; the others show once, few, many or a class for expanded clones.

TRBJ2-4 . TRBV9 . TGTGCCAGCAGCCAGACAGGAAACATTCAGTACTTC CASSQTGNIQYF
TRBJ2-1 TRBD1 TRBV7-9 . TGTGCCAGCCTACCTCTAGACAGGGTTTCGAGTGAGCAGTTCTTC CASLPLDRVSSEQFF
TRBJ1-2 . TRBV4-3 . TGCGCCAGCAGCCAAGATGGTCGGGGGGCCTATGGCTACACCTTC CASSQDGRGAYGYTF
TRBJ1-3 . TRBV7-9 . TGTGCCAGCAGCCCTACTGATCTGGGGGCCGCTGGAAACACCATATATTTT CASSPTDLGAAGNTIYF
TRBJ1-3 . TRBV4-3 . TGCGCCAGCAGCCAAATGGTCGAGGCCACCATATATTTT CASSQMVEATIYF
TRBJ2-3 TRBD2 TRBV5-1 once TGCGCCAGCAGCTTGGGGACTAGCGGGGCCCCAGATACGCAGTATTTT CASSLGTSGAPDTQYF
TRBJ1-2 TRBD1 TRBV4-3 . TGCGCCAGCAGCGCAACCGGGACAGCCAACTATGGCTACACCTTC CASSATGTANYGYTF
TRBJ1-3 TRBD1 TRBV5-1 . TGCGCCAGCAGCCTCGGGACAGCAACTTTCTCTGGAAACACCATATATTTT CASSLGTATFSGNTIYF
TRBJ1-2 TRBD1 TRBV27 . TGTGCCAGCAGTTCGGGGACAGTCTTAAACTATGGCTACACCTTC CASSSGTVLNYGYTF
TRBJ2-1 TRBD2 TRBV11-2 . TGTGCCAGCAGCGTAACTAGCGGAGGTTACAATGAGCAGTTCTTC CASSVTSGGYNEQFF
TRBJ1-2 . TRBV25-1 . TGTGCCAGCGCCTCTGGATCAGGTCTAATGCGTTCAGGCTACACCTTC CASASGSGLMRSGYTF
TRBJ2-7 TRBD2 TRBV4-1 . TGCGCCAGCAGCCTCCCGACTAGCGACTCCTACGAGCAGTACTTC CASSLPTSDSYEQYF
TRBJ2-7 TRBD1 TRBV4-3 . TGCGCCAGCAGCCAAGGGGACAGCTCCTACGAGCAGTACTTC CASSQGDSSYEQYF
TRBJ1-3 . TRBV10-3 . TGTGCCATCAGCCCCAGGGATCGAGACACCATATATTTT CAISPRDRDTIYF
TRBJ2-1 TRBD2 TRBV7-3 . TGTGCCAGCAGCTTACAACGTCTAGCGGGACGGAATGAGCAGTTCTTC CASSLQRLAGRNEQFF
TRBJ1-5 TRBD1 TRBV16 few TGTGCCAGCAGCCAATTTGACACAGGGGGCTCGGGCAATCAGCCCCAGCATTTT CASSQFDTGGSGNQPQHF
TRBJ1-4 . TRBV9 . TGTGCCAGCAGCGTAGGGGCAGGGCCTAATGAAAAACTGTTTTTT CASSVGAGPNEKLFF
TRBJ2-3 . TRBV7-8 . TGTGCCAGCAGCTTTAGCGTGGGCACAGATACGCAGTATTTT CASSFSVGTDTQYF
TRBJ1-1 . TRBV7-6 . TGTGCCAGCAGCTTATCGCGGGGGAACACTGAAGCTTTCTTT CASSLSRGNTEAFF
TRBJ2-3 . TRBV7-3 . TGTGCCAGCAGCTTAACGTCACGAGCGGATACGCAGTATTTT CASSLTSRADTQYF
TRBJ2-1 TRBD2 TRBV19 . TGTGCCAGTAGTATAAACGGGGGGACCTACAATGAGCAGTTCTTC CASSINGGTYNEQFF
TRBJ1-4 . TRBV14 . TGTGCCAGCAGCATTTTCACGTCGGGGAATGAAAAACTGTTTTTT CASSIFTSGNEKLFF
TRBJ1-1 . TRBV6-5 . TGTGCCAGCAGTTACTGGGGCGCGGGAACTGAAGCTTTCTTT CASSYWGAGTEAFF
TRBJ1-4 . TRBV4-2 . TGTGCCAGCAGCCAAGATTTTCGGAATGAAAAACTGTTTTTT CASSQDFRNEKLFF
TRBJ1-4 TRBD1 TRBV19 once TGTGCCAGTAGTGATGACCGGGACAGGGACGAAAAACTGTTTTTT CASSDDRDRDEKLFF
TRBJ2-1 . TRBV7-9 . TGTGCCAGCAGTCGTACTCAGGGCTTGGAGCAGTTCTTC CASSRTQGLEQFF
TRBJ2-7 . TRBV12-3/TRBV12-4 once TGTGCCAGCACGGGTAGCTACGAGCAGTACTTC CASTGSYEQYF
TRBJ2-3 TRBD2 TRBV25-1 . TGTGCCAGCAGTGAATGGCGGGAGGGTGGGCGCACAGATACGCAGTATTTT CASSEWREGGRTDTQYF
TRBJ1-6 TRBD1 TRBV2 . TGTGCCAGCAGCCAGACAGGGGGCATAAATTCACCCCTCCACTTT CASSQTGGINSPLHF
TRBJ2-1 TRBD2 TRBV6-5 . TGTGCCAGCAGGGGGGAGGGCTCCTACAATGAGCAGTTCTTC CASRGEGSYNEQFF
TRBJ1-2 . TRBV7-8 . TGTGCCAGCAGCTTAGGGCAGAACGGCTACACCTTC CASSLGQNGYTF
TRBJ1-1 . TRBV30 . TGTGCCTGGAGTGTTAGGGACTTGAACACTGAAGCTTTCTTT CAWSVRDLNTEAFF
TRBJ1-1 . TRBV3-1/TRBV3-2 few TGTGCCAGCAGCCCCCCGGGGAGGAACACTGAAGCTTTCTTT CASSPPGRNTEAFF
TRBJ2-3 . TRBV19 . TGTGCCAGTACCCCAAGCAGGGGCAGAGATACGCAGTATTTT CASTPSRGRDTQYF
TRBJ1-1 . TRBV6-2/TRBV6-3 . TGTGCCAGCAGTTACGGGAGGTCGCCAGAAGCTTTCTTT CASSYGRSPEAFF
TRBJ2-3 . TRBV19 . TGTGCCAGTACTACAGGGCCCTACACAGATACGCAGTATTTT CASTTGPYTDTQYF
TRBJ1-2 . TRBV19 . TGTGCCAGTAGTATAGATCGGGCAGGGGTTCAGAGGGGCTATGGCTACACCTTC CASSIDRAGVQRGYGYTF
TRBJ2-7 TRBD2 TRBV7-2 . TGTGCCAGCAGCAATAAAAATAGCGGGGACCTGTACTTC CASSNKNSGDLYF
TRBJ2-7 TRBD1 TRBV7-2 . TGTGCCAGCAGCTTAGTGGGACAGGGGGCCTACGAGCAGTACTTC CASSLVGQGAYEQYF
TRBJ1-1 . TRBV7-2 . TGTGCCAGCAGCTTATCGTCAGGAAACACTGAAGCTTTCTTT CASSLSSGNTEAFF
TRBJ1-1 TRBD1 TRBV29-1 . TGCAGCGTAACATACAGGGGCGGTCGCACTGAAGCTTTCTTT CSVTYRGGRTEAFF
TRBJ1-1 TRBD1 TRBV6-5 few TGTGCCAGCAGTTACGAGGGGGCGAGGAACACTGAAGCTTTCTTT CASSYEGARNTEAFF
TRBJ1-6 . TRBV7-2 . TGTGCCAGCAGCTCCCGGGACACTATTTCACCCCTCCACTTT CASSSRDTISPLHF
TRBJ1-2 . TRBV11-3 . TGTGCCAGCAGCTCCCAGGGTTGGGGCTACACCTTC CASSSQGWGYTF
TRBJ1-1 . TRBV7-6 . TGTGCCAGCAGCTTAGGTTTTCTTAGGAACACTGAAGCTTTCTTT CASSLGFLRNTEAFF
TRBJ1-1 TRBD1 TRBV9 few TGTGCCAGCAGCCTCACAGGGGGCGAGGGCACTGAAGCTTTCTTT CASSLTGGEGTEAFF
TRBJ1-1 TRBD1 TRBV7-6 . TGTGCCAGCAGCCCCAGACAGGGAAACACTGAAGCTTTCTTT CASSPRQGNTEAFF
TRBJ1-5 . TRBV6-2/TRBV6-3 once TGTGCCAGCAGCTCGGTCCAGCCCCAGCATTTT CASSSVQPQHF
TRBJ1-1 . TRBV30 few TGTGCCTGGAGTATACAGGGTGCTGAAGCTTTCTTT CAWSIQGAEAFF
TRBJ1-4 . TRBV7-2 once TGTGCCAGCAGCTTAGTGGTGGGGGGTGGAGGAGAAAAACTGTTTTTT CASSLVVGGGGEKLFF
TRBJ2-4 TRBD1 TRBV19 . TGTGCCAGTAGTACGGGGACAGGAGACACGCTAGCCAAAAACATTCAGTACTTC CASSTGTGDTLAKNIQYF
TRBJ1-2 TRBD1 TRBV5-1 . TGCGCCAGCAGCCCGGAGGGGGCGCAGGATGGCTACACCTTC CASSPEGAQDGYTF
TRBJ1-5 TRBD1 TRBV6-5 . TGTGCCAGCAGTTACTCGGCAGGGGGCCAGCCCCAGCATTTT CASSYSAGGQPQHF
TRBJ2-5 TRBD2 TRBV20-1 . TGCAGTGCTAGTGGGACTAGCGGGGAAGAGACCCAGTACTTC CSASGTSGEETQYF
TRBJ2-7 . TRBV7-9 . TGTGCCAGCAGCTTAAAGACAGTTTCCTACGAGCAGTACTTC CASSLKTVSYEQYF
TRBJ1-2 . TRBV6-2/TRBV6-3 few TGTGCCAGCAGTTACTCCGGACACTTCAGCGGCTACACCTTC CASSYSGHFSGYTF
TRBJ1-5 TRBD1 TRBV27 . TGTGCCAGCAGAGGACAGGCTGAGCGGCCCCAGCATTTT CASRGQAERPQHF
TRBJ1-3 . TRBV10-2 . TGCGCCAGCAGTGAGATGTCAGGGGTCGGAGGAAACACCATATATTTT CASSEMSGVGGNTIYF
TRBJ1-2 . TRBV6-1 . TGTGCCAGCAGTGAACAGGGGAGCATCGGCTACACCTTC CASSEQGSIGYTF
TRBJ2-5 TRBD1 TRBV4-1 . TGCGCCAGCAGCCACGACAGGGGGTCTCAAGAGACCCAGTACTTC CASSHDRGSQETQYF